Listed here is a single T cell receptor (beta chain). The sample is drawn from a study of blood T cell repertoires in COVID-19. CDR3 size: 14 residues. V gave up 6 bases and J gave up 2 bases, with 10 bases separating them. Germline V gene sequence: CDR1 MGHDK, CDR2 SYGVNS. Per the original methods: Amplification of reference gene primers was used by the study to estimate nucleated cell counts. The protocol was immunoSEQ multiplex PCR, while the TCRdb copy is restricted to in-frame clones and leaves out a portion. Clone size and V and J calls were adopted from that table, with D and trimming inferred from the DNA. The repertoire consists of tens of thousands of clones, with 70% to 85% occurring once and the leading ten covering roughly a third.

This receptor was identified in a woman between 70 and 85 years old with acute or convalescent COVID-19. Sequencing input: peripheral blood. The V gene is TRBV25-1, the J gene TRBJ2-2; no firm D call. DNA for the CDR3: TGTGCCAGCAGGTTGTCAGAAAACACCGGGGAGCTGTTTTTT. Protein: CASRLSENTGELFF.